The entry that follows covers one T cell receptor beta chain sequence. Its antigen remains unknown. Amplification used 60 Vbeta primers and 13 Jbeta primers. TCRdb's table, derived via immunoSEQ multiplex PCR, lists solely in-frame clones and lacks some. This table holds tens of thousands of clones, about three quarters found once. Looked up from germline, CDR1 is MDHEN and CDR2 is SYDVKM. V shed 11 bases and J shed 0 bases, with 13 bases lying between them. This CDR3 spans 13 amino acids. The sample originates from a study of cytomegalovirus exposure and HLA in healthy donors. Study-level results: Confirmation in vitro established that three CMV-associated chains were specific for CMV antigens. Across HLA loci, a later analysis found differing TCR association rates, with DRB1 most and HLA-C fewest.

The sequence was collected from a male donor in good health and CMV-seropositive. Sequenced sample: PBMCs. The chain links TRBV28 to TRBJ1-1; tentative D call: TRBD1 (5 bases). CDR3 sequence (DNA): TGTGCCGGGCGGGGGGGTATGAACACTGAAGCTTTCTTT. It specifies CAGRGGMNTEAFF.